The next 12 T cell receptor beta chains were all read from a single sample in a study of T cell changes during pregnancy in multiple sclerosis. The repertoire was sequenced with immunoSEQ multiplex PCR; TCRdb's copy has only in-frame clones and lacks some. Seen here are 78,000 or so clones, around 90% observed once, and the top ten hold about 2.8%. The source material was peripheral blood, sampled before pregnancy. The origin of the receptors is a female donor with multiple sclerosis, enrolled in a pregnancy study.

CDR3 in DNA: TGCGCCAGCAGCGACGGGACACCGAACACCGGGGAGCTGTTTTTT. Its translation: CASSDGTPNTGELFF. The chain is built from TRBV5-1 and TRBJ2-2; D might be TRBD1 (6 bases). CDR1 is SGHRS and CDR2 is YFSETQ in the germline V gene. The CDR3 totals 15 residues. V was cut by 4 bases and J by 0 bases, with 10 bases left in between.

V and J are TRBV7-8 and TRBJ2-4; possibly TRBD2 for D (5 bases). The CDR3 extends over 13 amino acids. With 1 base removed from V and 10 bases from J, the gap between germline ends came to 11 bases. CDR1 SGHVS and CDR2 FQNEAQ come from the germline V gene. The chain's CDR3 is CASSLDGRGIQYF. CDR3 sequence (DNA): TGTGCCAGCAGCTTAGATGGGAGAGGGATTCAGTACTTC.

The chain employs TRBV7-2 and TRBJ2-3, with TRBD1 matching 7 bases. The germline V gene has CDR1 SGHTA and CDR2 FQGNSA. The CDR3 extends over 15 amino acids. The junction had 4 bases not matched to a gene; V was cut back by 4 bases and J by 0 bases. CDR3 in DNA: TGTGCCAGCAGCTCTCGACAGGGAAGCACAGATACGCAGTATTTT. Its translation: CASSSRQGSTDTQYF. Together with reference TRBV7-2 and TRBJ2-3, the CDR3 gives the full variable domain: GAGVSQSPSNKVTEKGKDVELRCDPISGHTALYWYRQSLGQGLEFLIYFQGNSAPDKSGLPSDRFSAERTGGSVSTLTIQRTQQEDSAVYLCASSSRQGSTDTQYFGPGTRLTVL.

This clone was seen a few times. This chain links TRBV7-9 with TRBJ2-2, with no clear D. V lost 1 base and J lost 3, with 6 bases in between. The CDR3 length is 14 residues. Germline assignment: CDR1 SEHNR and CDR2 FQNEAQ (reference sequence). The CDR3: CASSLVFDTGELFF. CDR3 in DNA: TGTGCCAGCAGCTTAGTCTTTGACACCGGGGAGCTGTTTTTT.

This clone came up once. V usage is TRBV28 and J usage is TRBJ2-1; no reliable D call. This CDR3 is built from 12 residues. Germline-derived CDR1 and CDR2 are MDHEN and SYDVKM. V lost 3 bases to trimming and J lost 7 bases, with 7 bases between them. CDR3 sequence reads: CASSLERNEQFF. The CDR3 region has the DNA TGTGCCAGCAGTTTGGAGAGGAATGAGCAGTTCTTC.

This chain connects TRBV19 to TRBJ1-1, with D possibly TRBD1 on 5 matching bases. CDR3 size: 12 residues. The germline V gene has CDR1 LNHDA and CDR2 SQIVND (reference sequence). The germline V and J ends were trimmed by 5 bases and 11 bases, with 15 bases remaining between them. CDR3: CASSYDRQRAFF. The CDR3 DNA follows: TGTGCCAGTAGTTACGACAGACAAAGGGCTTTCTTT.

The genes are TRBV7-2 and TRBJ2-7; tentative D call: TRBD2 (6 bases). Germline values: CDR1 SGHTA, CDR2 FQGNSA. Deletions cut 0 bases from V and 0 bases from J, with 12 bases between. The CDR3 totals 16 residues. Written as DNA, the CDR3 is TGTGCCAGCAGCTTAGCGGGCGGGAAGGGCTCCTACGAGCAGTACTTC. This encodes CASSLAGGKGSYEQYF.

The chain recombines TRBV28 with TRBJ1-4, with 9 bases fitting TRBD1. Germline V gene sequence: CDR1 MDHEN, CDR2 SYDVKM. J gave up 5 bases and V 4 bases, and 5 bases lay outside the gene matches. CDR3 size: 15 residues. This CDR3 is CASSSSGTGNEKLFF. In DNA form, the CDR3 reads TGTGCCAGCAGTTCATCCGGGACAGGGAATGAAAAACTGTTTTTT.

This rearrangement joins TRBV28 to TRBJ2-5; no clear D gene. The germline V gene has CDR1 MDHEN and CDR2 SYDVKM. This CDR3 region has 12 residues. Trimming cost V 6 bases and J 5 bases, with 10 bases left between them. This chain's CDR3 is CASSSQLETQYF. In nucleotides, the CDR3 is TGTGCCAGCAGCTCTCAGTTGGAGACCCAGTACTTC.

The V call is TRBV5-1, the J call TRBJ2-7; TRBD2 matches 12 bases. Germline lookup yields CDR1 SGHRS and CDR2 YFSETQ. Unmatched junction bases numbered 2, after V lost 4 bases and J lost 3 bases. The CDR3 loop spans 14 amino acids. The chain's CDR3 is CASSPTSGGYEQYF. The CDR3 DNA follows: TGCGCCAGCAGCCCGACTAGCGGGGGCTACGAGCAGTACTTC. Full variable domain (outside the CDR3, taken from reference TRBV5-1 and TRBJ2-7): KAGVTQTPRYLIKTRGQQVTLSCSPISGHRSVSWYQQTPGQGLQFLFEYFSETQRNKGNFPGRFSGRQFSNSRSEMNVSTLELGDSALYLCASSPTSGGYEQYFGPGTRLTVT.

V is TRBV6-5 and J is TRBJ1-1, with D unclear. The CDR3 is 15 residues long. CDR1 and CDR2 (germline): MNHEY, SVGAGI. Between the trimmed V and J ends, which lost 7 bases and 0 bases, there was a span of 15 bases. CDR3: CASMEHLSLNTEAFF. The CDR3 DNA sequence: TGTGCCAGCATGGAGCACCTATCTCTGAACACTGAAGCTTTCTTT.

The chain couples TRBV7-3 to TRBJ2-1; the match to TRBD1 covers 8 bases. The CDR3 has 14 residues. Germline CDR1 and CDR2: SGHTA and FQGTGA. V lost 5 bases and J lost 6; bases outside the gene matches: 6. CDR3 sequence reads: CASSLIGQGNEQFF. The CDR3 DNA is TGTGCCAGCAGCCTTATAGGACAGGGCAATGAGCAGTTCTTC.